This T cell receptor (beta chain) is from a study of T cell repertoires in cytomegalovirus infection. The CDR3 has 15 residues. Trimming removed 5 bases from V and 7 bases from J, with 18 bases in between. Germline V gene lookup returns CDR1 SGHVS and CDR2 FQNEAQ. Many counts were recorded for this clonotype. Its antigen is not known. MiXCR was run by TCRdb on the reads, yielding one entry per CDR3 protein. Here the sample spans about 890,000 distinct CDR3 sequences, roughly 31% being singletons. This clonotype originated in a human donor in good health (CMV status not recorded). Some clones in this sample may be carry-over from other donors' samples. The chain is built from TRBV7-8 and TRBJ2-1; D is possibly TRBD2 (5 bases). Sequencing was performed on cultured CD8+ T cells from PBMCs, taken from culture after CMV antigen stimulation. CDR3 sequence reads: CASSPLYGVENEQFF. CDR3 coding DNA: TGTGCCAGCAGCCCCCTTTACGGGGTGGAGAATGAGCAGTTCTTC.